A selection of T cell receptor beta chains follows, all from one sample in a study of blood T cell repertoires in COVID-19. Sequencing used immunoSEQ multiplex PCR; TCRdb keeps in-frame clones, though not all of them. The sample lists 250,000 to 350,000 clones; about 89% were seen once. The specimen was peripheral blood. The receptors come from a man aged 25-45 years with acute or convalescent COVID-19. CDR3s include the opening cysteine and the closing phenylalanine or tryptophan.

>TRBV21-1|TRBJ2-1|15
CASSQSAFDHNEQFF
>TRBV3-1/TRBV3-2|TRBJ2-7|17
CASSQGHGWRATYEQYF
>TRBV28|TRBJ2-5|17
CASSSPSTGGLRKTQYF
>TRBV18|TRBJ2-1|15
CASSPTIQVYNEQFF
>TRBV6-5|TRBJ1-1|13
CASTLTGLTEAFF
>TRBV10-3|TRBJ1-3|14
CATHDKNSGNTIYF
>TRBV19|TRBJ1-3|14
CASSTGQISNTIYF
>TRBV2|TRBJ2-5|12
CASSDYQETQYF
>TRBV5-1|TRBJ1-1|14
CASSLQATNTEAFF
>TRBV3-1/TRBV3-2|TRBJ1-2|16
CASSQVSGESTDGYTF
>TRBV19|TRBJ1-2|13
CASSPLGTYGYTF
>TRBV28|TRBJ2-7|16
CASSSMVVVGPYEQYF
>TRBV11-2|TRBJ2-3|16
CASSFRTITSTDTQYF
>TRBV7-8|TRBJ1-2|18
CASSLVGQGAKTVYGYTF
>TRBV5-1|TRBJ2-1|12
CASSLGSGEQFF
>TRBV9|TRBJ1-2|16
CASSHPAGGQFSGYTF
>TRBV9|TRBJ2-7|18
CASSPRRQGAAFRYEQYF
>TRBV6-5|TRBJ1-2|14
CASSGDSGGRSYTF
>TRBV30|TRBJ2-1|14
CAWKMGAGWGEQFF
>TRBV19|TRBJ1-5|16
CASSGGAPAANQPQHF
>TRBV19|TRBJ2-1|13
CASRTGTFNEQFF
>TRBV10-1|TRBJ1-5|15
CASRGGRNSNQPQHF